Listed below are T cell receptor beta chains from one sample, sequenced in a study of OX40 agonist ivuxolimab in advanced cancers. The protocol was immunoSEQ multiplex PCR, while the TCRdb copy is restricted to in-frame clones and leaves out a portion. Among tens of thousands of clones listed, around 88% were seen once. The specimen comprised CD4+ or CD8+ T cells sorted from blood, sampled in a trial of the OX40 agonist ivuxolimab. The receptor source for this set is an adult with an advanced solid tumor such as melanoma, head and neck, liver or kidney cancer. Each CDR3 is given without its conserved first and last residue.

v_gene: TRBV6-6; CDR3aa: ASSYPGSYEQY
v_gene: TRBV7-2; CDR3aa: ASRVDENYGYT
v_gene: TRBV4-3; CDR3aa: ASSRGTSGFYEQY
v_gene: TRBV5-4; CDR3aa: ASSLRDKQY
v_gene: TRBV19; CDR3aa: ASTDERGYGYT
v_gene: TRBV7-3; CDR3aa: ASSPARSNTQY
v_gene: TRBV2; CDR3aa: AGGPSKKMGQY
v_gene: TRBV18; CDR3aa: ASSPRQSSNYGYT
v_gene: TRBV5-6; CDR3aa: ASSHRDWPSGANVLT
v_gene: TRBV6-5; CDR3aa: ASSYSITGDTEAF
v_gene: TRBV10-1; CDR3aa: ASRGLKGTGNTEAF
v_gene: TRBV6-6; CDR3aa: ASSAPTGPSYGYT
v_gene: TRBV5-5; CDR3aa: ASSLEANTQY
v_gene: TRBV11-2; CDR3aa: ASSPRGGQRGETQY
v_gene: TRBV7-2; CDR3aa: ASSLFASPLH
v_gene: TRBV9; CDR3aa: ASSVETGRENTIY